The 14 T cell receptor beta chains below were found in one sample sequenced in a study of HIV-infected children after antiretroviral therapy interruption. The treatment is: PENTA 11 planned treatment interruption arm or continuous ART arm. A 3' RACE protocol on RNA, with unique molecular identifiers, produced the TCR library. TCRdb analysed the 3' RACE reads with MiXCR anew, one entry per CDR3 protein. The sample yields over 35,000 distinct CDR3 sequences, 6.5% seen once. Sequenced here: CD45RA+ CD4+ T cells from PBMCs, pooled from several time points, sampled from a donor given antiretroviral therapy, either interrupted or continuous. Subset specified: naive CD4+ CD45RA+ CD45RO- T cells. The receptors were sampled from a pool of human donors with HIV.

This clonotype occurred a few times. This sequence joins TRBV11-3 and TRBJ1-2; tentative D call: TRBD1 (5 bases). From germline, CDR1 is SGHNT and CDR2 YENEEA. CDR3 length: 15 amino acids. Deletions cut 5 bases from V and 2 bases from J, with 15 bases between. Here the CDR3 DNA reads TGTGCCAGCAGCCCCGAGGGACCGGCGAACTATGGCTACACCTTC. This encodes CASSPEGPANYGYTF.

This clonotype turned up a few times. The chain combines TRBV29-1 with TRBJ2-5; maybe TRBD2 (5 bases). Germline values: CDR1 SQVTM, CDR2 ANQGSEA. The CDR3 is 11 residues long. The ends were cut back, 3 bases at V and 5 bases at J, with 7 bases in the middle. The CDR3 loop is CSVEWRETQYF. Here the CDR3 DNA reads TGCAGCGTTGAGTGGAGGGAGACCCAGTACTTC.

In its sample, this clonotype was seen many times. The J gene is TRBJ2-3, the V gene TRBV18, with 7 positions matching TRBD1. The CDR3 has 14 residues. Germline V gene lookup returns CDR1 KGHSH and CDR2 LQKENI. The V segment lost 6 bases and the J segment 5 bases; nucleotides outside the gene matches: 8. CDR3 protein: CASSGGTARDTQYF. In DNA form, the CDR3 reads TGTGCCAGCTCCGGTGGGACAGCCAGAGATACGCAGTATTTT. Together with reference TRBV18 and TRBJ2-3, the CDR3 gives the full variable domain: NAGVMQNPRHLVRRRGQEARLRCSPMKGHSHVYWYRQLPEEGLKFMVYLQKENIIDESGMPKERFSAEFPKEGPSILRIQQVVRGDSAAYFCASSGGTARDTQYFGPGTRLTVL.

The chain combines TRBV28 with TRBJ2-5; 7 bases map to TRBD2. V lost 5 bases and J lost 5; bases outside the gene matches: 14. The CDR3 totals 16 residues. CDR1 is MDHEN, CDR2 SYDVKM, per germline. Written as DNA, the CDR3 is TGTGCCAGCAGTCAAACACCGGGACTACTGACTGAGACCCAGTACTTC. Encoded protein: CASSQTPGLLTETQYF.

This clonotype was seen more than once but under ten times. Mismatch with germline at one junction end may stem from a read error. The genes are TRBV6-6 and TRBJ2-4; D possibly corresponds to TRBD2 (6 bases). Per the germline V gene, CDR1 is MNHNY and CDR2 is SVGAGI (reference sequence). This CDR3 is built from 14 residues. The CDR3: CASGDGDWGNTLYF. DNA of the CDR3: TGTGCCAGCGGTGATGGGGACTGGGGAAACACCTTGTACTTT.

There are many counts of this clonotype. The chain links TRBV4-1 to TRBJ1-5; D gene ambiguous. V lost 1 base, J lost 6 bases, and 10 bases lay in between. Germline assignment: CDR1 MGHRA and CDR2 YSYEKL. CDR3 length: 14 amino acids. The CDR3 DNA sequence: TGCGCCAGCAGCCAAGTATCACGGGCTCAGCCCCAGCATTTT. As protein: CASSQVSRAQPQHF.

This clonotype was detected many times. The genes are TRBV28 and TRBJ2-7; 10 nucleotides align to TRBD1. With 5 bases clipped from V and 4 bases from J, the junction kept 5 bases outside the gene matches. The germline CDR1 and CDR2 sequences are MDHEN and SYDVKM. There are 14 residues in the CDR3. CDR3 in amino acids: CASSHPGQGYEQYF. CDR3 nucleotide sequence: TGTGCCAGCAGTCACCCGGGACAGGGGTACGAGCAGTACTTC. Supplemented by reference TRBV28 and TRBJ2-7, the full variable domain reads DVKVTQSSRYLVKRTGEKVFLECVQDMDHENMFWYRQDPGLGLRLIYFSYDVKMKEKGDIPEGYSVSREKKERFSLILESASTNQTSMYLCASSHPGQGYEQYFGPGTRLTVT.

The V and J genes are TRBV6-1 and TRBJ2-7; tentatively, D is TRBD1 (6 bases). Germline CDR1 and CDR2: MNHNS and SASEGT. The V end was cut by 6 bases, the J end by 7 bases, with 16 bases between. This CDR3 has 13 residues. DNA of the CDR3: TGTGCCAGCAGGCGGACAGACGAGGGTGAGCAGTACTTC. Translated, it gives CASRRTDEGEQYF.

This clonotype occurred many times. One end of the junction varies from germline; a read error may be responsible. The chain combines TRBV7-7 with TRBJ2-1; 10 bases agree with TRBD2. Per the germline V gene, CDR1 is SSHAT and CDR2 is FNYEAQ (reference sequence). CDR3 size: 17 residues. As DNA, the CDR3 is TGTGCTAGCAGCGATGGGACTAGCGCCTTCTCCTACAATGAGCAGTTCTTC. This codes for CASSDGTSAFSYNEQFF.

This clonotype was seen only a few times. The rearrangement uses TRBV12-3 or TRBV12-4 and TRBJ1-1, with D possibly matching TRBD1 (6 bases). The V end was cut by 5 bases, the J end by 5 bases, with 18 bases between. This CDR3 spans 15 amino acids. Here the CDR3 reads CASSRQADSRTEAFF. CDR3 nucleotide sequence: TGTGCCAGCAGTCGACAAGCGGACAGTCGGACTGAAGCTTTCTTT.

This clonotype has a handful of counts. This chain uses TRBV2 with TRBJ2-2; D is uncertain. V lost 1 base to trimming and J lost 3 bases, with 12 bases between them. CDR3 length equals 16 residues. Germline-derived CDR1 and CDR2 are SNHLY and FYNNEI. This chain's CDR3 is CASSEDVVGYTGELFF. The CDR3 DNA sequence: TGTGCCAGCAGTGAAGACGTGGTAGGGTACACCGGGGAGCTGTTTTTT.

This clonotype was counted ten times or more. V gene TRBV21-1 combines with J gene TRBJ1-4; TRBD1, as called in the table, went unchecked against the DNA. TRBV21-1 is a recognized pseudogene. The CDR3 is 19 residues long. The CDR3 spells CASSKKGPAGQATNEKLFF. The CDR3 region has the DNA TGTGCCAGCAGCAAAAAAGGACCCGCGGGACAAGCAACTAATGAAAAACTGTTTTTT.

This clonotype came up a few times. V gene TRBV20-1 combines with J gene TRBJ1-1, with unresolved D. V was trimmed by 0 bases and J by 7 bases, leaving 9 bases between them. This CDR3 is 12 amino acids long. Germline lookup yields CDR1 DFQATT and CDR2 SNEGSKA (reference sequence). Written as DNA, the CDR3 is TGCAGTGCTAGAGACAATGGGGATGAAGCTTTCTTT. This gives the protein CSARDNGDEAFF.

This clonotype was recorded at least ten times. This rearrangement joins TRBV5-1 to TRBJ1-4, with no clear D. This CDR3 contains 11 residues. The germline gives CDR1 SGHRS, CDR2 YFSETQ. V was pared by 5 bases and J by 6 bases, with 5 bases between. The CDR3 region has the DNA TGCGCCAGCAGTGCCGATGAAAAACTGTTTTTT. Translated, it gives CASSADEKLFF. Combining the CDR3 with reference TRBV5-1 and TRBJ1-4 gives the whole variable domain KAGVTQTPRYLIKTRGQQVTLSCSPISGHRSVSWYQQTPGQGLQFLFEYFSETQRNKGNFPGRFSGRQFSNSRSEMNVSTLELGDSALYLCASSADEKLFFGSGTQLSVL.